This T cell receptor beta chain was identified in a study of T-cell memory formation after mild COVID-19. The overall study: TCR clusters were mostly confined to one donor each.

Study-level findings and limits: Cross-reactive memory appears to have joined, as suggested by some responding clones showing up in pre-infection memory. Day 15 to 85 contractors were CD4/CD8 balanced; later expanders leaned CD4+.

Amplification by 5'RACE using constant-segment primers produced TCR alpha and TCR beta cDNA libraries that carried sample barcodes and UMIs. MiXCR, run by TCRdb on the 5' RACE reads, gives a single entry per CDR3 protein. The sample has 150,000 to 200,000 distinct CDR3 sequences, under 20% seen once. The germline V gene has CDR1 SGHTA and CDR2 FQGNSA. The CDR3 runs 13 residues. V gave up 5 bases and J gave up 7 bases, with 12 bases separating them. There are many counts of this clonotype. What it binds is unknown. Sequencing used PBMCs or a T cell subset sorted from them (not recorded which). This rearrangement joins TRBV7-2 to TRBJ2-1; TRBD2 is a possible D gene (5 bases). The receptor comes from an adult woman who had mild COVID-19 (a few samples of this study predate the infection). Cell type and time point are not known. CDR3 sequence: CASSRPGSNEQFF. As DNA, the CDR3 is TGTGCCAGCAGCCGTCCGGGGAGTAATGAGCAGTTCTTC.